A selection of T cell receptor beta chains follows, all from one sample in a study of T-cell reconstitution after alpha-beta-depleted transplantation in children. TCRdb reprocessed the PCR reads with MiXCR, giving one entry per CDR3 protein. The data contain 250,000 to 300,000 distinct CDR3 sequences, 9.9% of them seen just once; the ten biggest clones take up around a tenth. The starting material was PBMCs from the stem cell graft donor, obtained from the stem cell graft. Source of these receptors: a human donor who donated a stem cell graft to a child with SCID. Each CDR3 is given with its conserved first and last residue.

CDR3 length: 15; V gene: TRBV20-1; CDR3 protein: CSARAGGVGNQPQHF
CDR3 length: 14; V gene: TRBV15; CDR3 protein: CATSRGGAGETQYF
CDR3 length: 13; V gene: TRBV27; CDR3 protein: CASSPDVWEEQYF
CDR3 length: 15; V gene: TRBV2; CDR3 protein: CASSPRRDGTDTQYF
CDR3 length: 14; V gene: TRBV25-1; CDR3 protein: CASVPPGQTYEQYF
CDR3 length: 15; V gene: TRBV5-8; CDR3 protein: CASSRGQLAKNIQYF
CDR3 length: 15; V gene: TRBV20-1; CDR3 protein: CSARGLWTNTGELFF
CDR3 length: 14; V gene: TRBV2; CDR3 protein: CASTYVQGSYEQYF
CDR3 length: 12; V gene: TRBV12-3/TRBV12-4; CDR3 protein: CASSLTGAGYTF
CDR3 length: 11; V gene: TRBV6-1; CDR3 protein: CASTGANVLTF
CDR3 length: 14; V gene: TRBV14; CDR3 protein: CASSQELGSSPLHF
CDR3 length: 16; V gene: TRBV5-1; CDR3 protein: CASSLVGGPNTGELFF
CDR3 length: 13; V gene: TRBV5-1; CDR3 protein: CASSSDNMNEQYF
CDR3 length: 17; V gene: TRBV4-1; CDR3 protein: CASSQGVRGGSNQPQHF
CDR3 length: 13; V gene: TRBV10-3; CDR3 protein: CAISLRQTYEQYF
CDR3 length: 15; V gene: TRBV9; CDR3 protein: CASSTSSGGGDTQYF
CDR3 length: 18; V gene: TRBV7-6; CDR3 protein: CASSLVRVSSGDPYEQYF
CDR3 length: 11; V gene: TRBV7-9; CDR3 protein: CASSRFGEQYF
CDR3 length: 16; V gene: TRBV25-1; CDR3 protein: CASSRPGTSMNTEAFF
CDR3 length: 15; V gene: TRBV9; CDR3 protein: CASSAKMGGQETQYF
CDR3 length: 15; V gene: TRBV12-3/TRBV12-4; CDR3 protein: CASSVLAGNRDTQYF
CDR3 length: 14; V gene: TRBV7-9; CDR3 protein: CASSLERGPGTQYF
CDR3 length: 14; V gene: TRBV5-1; CDR3 protein: CASSLDGRTDTQYF
CDR3 length: 15; V gene: TRBV10-3; CDR3 protein: CAISDPDSSNYGYTF
CDR3 length: 12; V gene: TRBV12-3/TRBV12-4; CDR3 protein: CASRFAKGNQYF
CDR3 length: 12; V gene: TRBV19; CDR3 protein: CASSIGPYEQYF
CDR3 length: 14; V gene: TRBV6-4; CDR3 protein: CASSDSFTSGEQFF
CDR3 length: 12; V gene: TRBV28; CDR3 protein: CASTRGGETQYF
CDR3 length: 15; V gene: TRBV7-9; CDR3 protein: CASSSSRDDKNIKYF
CDR3 length: 13; V gene: TRBV20-1; CDR3 protein: CSARDGRPGELFF
CDR3 length: 18; V gene: TRBV27; CDR3 protein: CASSPLQGTNPGANVLTF
CDR3 length: 14; V gene: TRBV5-1; CDR3 protein: CASSLNRAQETQYF
CDR3 length: 12; V gene: TRBV12-3/TRBV12-4; CDR3 protein: CASTAQGRGYTF
CDR3 length: 18; V gene: TRBV20-1; CDR3 protein: CSASVYPRAPRGVTEAFF
CDR3 length: 15; V gene: TRBV7-8; CDR3 protein: CASSLARGNPYEQYF
CDR3 length: 11; V gene: TRBV19; CDR3 protein: CASSTAVEAFF
CDR3 length: 14; V gene: TRBV2; CDR3 protein: CASSEGVSGNEQFF